Each of the 22 T cell receptor beta chains below was sequenced from the same sample in a study of shared clonotypes between healthy human individuals. TCRdb's copy holds only in-frame clones and misses some; the assay was immunoSEQ multiplex PCR. The profile covers about 2.3 million clones, with just over 90% appearing a single time and 0.39% taken by the ten largest. What was sequenced was naive CD4+ T cells from PBMCs. The subset is: CD45RA+ positively selected. The source of these receptors is a man aged 18 to 29 in good health. Some clones in this sample may be carry-over from other donors' samples.

The rearrangement uses TRBV6-4 and TRBJ2-7; 10 bases match TRBD2. V was pared by 6 bases and J by 3 bases, with 5 bases of the junction left unmatched. Looked up from germline, CDR1 is MRHNA and CDR2 is SNTAGT. The CDR3 consists of 14 residues. The CDR3 sequence: CASSREREGYEQYF. CDR3 bases: TGTGCCAGCAGCCGGGAGCGGGAGGGCTACGAGCAGTACTTC.

A word on this clone: One end of the junction varies from germline; a read error may be responsible. The chain recombines TRBV20-1 with TRBJ2-7; D possibly corresponds to TRBD1 (6 bases). The CDR3 spans 10 residues. Germline values: CDR1 DFQATT, CDR2 SNEGSKA (reference sequence). In DNA, the CDR3 is TGCAGTGTCCCCCGGGACAAGGTGATATTC. Translation: CSVPRDKVIF.

Concerning this clone itself: This specimen includes other DNA sequences encoding the same CDR3. In DNA form, the CDR3 reads TGCGCCAGCAGCTTATACAGGAACACTGAAGCTTTCTTT. Translating it yields CASSLYRNTEAFF. The rearrangement uses TRBV5-1 and TRBJ1-1; D unresolved. The CDR3 is 13 amino acids. The V and J ends lost 2 bases and 1 base respectively, with 6 bases between them. The germline CDR1 and CDR2 sequences are SGHRS and YFSETQ.

This chain uses TRBV6-6 with TRBJ2-4, with TRBD1 identical over 11 bases. The germline V gene encodes CDR1 MNHNY and CDR2 SVGAGI (reference sequence). CDR3 size: 14 residues. Trimming at V came to 2 bases and at J to 7 bases, leaving 1 base not matched to a gene. Here the CDR3 reads CASSYRDRGNIQYF. DNA of the CDR3: TGTGCCAGCAGTTACCGGGACAGGGGGAACATTCAGTACTTC.

This clone was counted between two and nine times. CDR3: CASSIPLAGGTGELFF. Written as DNA, the CDR3 is TGTGCCAGCAGCATACCCCTAGCGGGTGGGACCGGGGAGCTGTTTTTT. The V gene is TRBV7-3, the J gene TRBJ2-2; 8 bases line up with TRBD2. Germline V gene lookup returns CDR1 SGHTA and CDR2 FQGTGA. The CDR3 loop spans 16 amino acids. Trimming took 5 bases from V and 5 from J; bases not matched to a gene: 10.

The rearrangement links TRBV7-8 to TRBJ2-3; TRBD1 is a possible D gene (6 bases). Germline assignment: CDR1 SGHVS and CDR2 FQNEAQ. The CDR3 totals 15 residues. Trimming pared 4 bases from V and 6 bases from J, leaving 17 bases between. The CDR3 is CASSYPGARGDTQYF. The CDR3 DNA follows: TGTGCCAGCAGCTACCCAGGGGCCAGAGGCGATACGCAGTATTTT.

The chain joins TRBV7-8 to TRBJ2-1; 9 positions agree with TRBD2. CDR1 SGHVS and CDR2 FQNEAQ come from the germline V gene. The V gene end was trimmed by 3 bases and the J gene end by 9 bases; junction bases not matched to a gene: 9. This CDR3 spans 15 amino acids. Written as DNA, the CDR3 is TGTGCCAGCAGCTTCCTAGCGGGGTCGCGGGGTGAGCAGTTCTTC. This sequence encodes CASSFLAGSRGEQFF.

The V call is TRBV2, the J call TRBJ1-2, with 8 bases that match TRBD1. The trim removed 7 bases at V and 6 bases at J, leaving 16 bases unmatched. This CDR3 region has 16 residues. Germline assignment: CDR1 SNHLY and CDR2 FYNNEI. The CDR3 DNA sequence: TGTGCCAGCACTTTTCAGGGGGCGCAGGGGGACAATGGCTACACCTTC. Protein: CASTFQGAQGDNGYTF.

This chain uses TRBV18 with TRBJ2-5; 7 bases map to TRBD1. Trimming removed 4 bases from V and 5 bases from J; junction bases left unmatched: 4. The CDR3 has 13 amino acids. Per germline, CDR1 KGHSH and CDR2 LQKENI. The DNA for the CDR3 is TGTGCCAGCTCACTACAGGGGTGGGAGACCCAGTACTTC. This sequence encodes CASSLQGWETQYF. The whole variable domain, remainder taken from reference TRBV18 and TRBJ2-5, is NAGVMQNPRHLVRRRGQEARLRCSPMKGHSHVYWYRQLPEEGLKFMVYLQKENIIDESGMPKERFSAEFPKEGPSILRIQQVVRGDSAAYFCASSLQGWETQYFGPGTRLLVL.

This chain connects TRBV28 to TRBJ2-1; D possibly corresponds to TRBD1 (5 bases). Germline V gene lookup returns CDR1 MDHEN and CDR2 SYDVKM. V was shortened by 7 bases and J by 0 bases, with 16 bases between the two germline ends. The CDR3 is made up of 16 amino acids. The CDR3 bases are TGTGCCAGCATTTCAAGGGGCGGAGACTCCTACAATGAGCAGTTCTTC. Translating it yields CASISRGGDSYNEQFF. Supplemented by reference TRBV28 and TRBJ2-1, the full variable domain reads DVKVTQSSRYLVKRTGEKVFLECVQDMDHENMFWYRQDPGLGLRLIYFSYDVKMKEKGDIPEGYSVSREKKERFSLILESASTNQTSMYLCASISRGGDSYNEQFFGPGTRLTVL.

This chain links TRBV5-1 with TRBJ1-1; D is possibly TRBD1 (6 bases). The CDR3 sequence is 16 residues long. The germline CDR1 and CDR2 sequences are SGHRS and YFSETQ. The germline V and J ends were trimmed by 2 bases and 1 base, with 15 bases remaining between them. The CDR3 sequence is CASSLPPRGRNTEAFF. The CDR3 nucleotides are TGCGCCAGCAGCTTACCCCCGCGGGGGCGGAACACTGAAGCTTTCTTT.

The rearrangement uses TRBV11-2 and TRBJ2-7; the match to TRBD2 covers 7 bases. V trimming: 1 base; J trimming: 0 bases; junction bases outside the gene matches: 6. The CDR3 length is 16 residues. Looked up from germline, CDR1 is SGHAT and CDR2 is FQNNGV. The CDR3 reads CASSLVGGRASYEQYF. The CDR3 nucleotides read TGTGCCAGCAGCTTAGTCGGTGGGAGGGCCTCCTACGAGCAGTACTTC.

The chain combines TRBV9 with TRBJ1-1; the match to TRBD1 covers 9 bases. The V segment lost 2 bases and the J segment 5 bases; nucleotides outside the gene matches: 7. The CDR3 sequence is 15 residues long. Germline V gives CDR1 SGDLS, CDR2 YYNGEE. The CDR3 spells CASSVRDRDQTEAFF. The CDR3 DNA is TGTGCCAGCAGCGTCCGGGACAGGGACCAAACTGAAGCTTTCTTT.

For this clone: At the DNA level, this CDR3 is encoded by other sequences in the same sample as well. The chain employs TRBV18 and TRBJ2-2; 11 bases are a match to TRBD2. Per the germline V gene, CDR1 is KGHSH and CDR2 is LQKENI. Losses at the gene ends were 0 bases for V and 1 base for J; bases not matched to a gene: 1. There are 17 residues in the CDR3. For the CDR3, the DNA is TGTGCCAGCTCACCACCTGGGACTAGCGGGAACACCGGGGAGCTGTTTTTT. This codes for CASSPPGTSGNTGELFF.

This clone was observed once. The chain joins TRBV7-9 to TRBJ2-1; D possibly corresponds to TRBD2 (6 bases). V lost 5 bases and J lost 7, with 24 bases in between. The CDR3 spans 17 residues. The germline CDR1 and CDR2 sequences are SEHNR and FQNEAQ (reference sequence). CDR3 in amino acids: CASSQGREMMVRNEQFF. The CDR3 nucleotides are TGTGCCAGCAGCCAGGGCCGGGAGATGATGGTGCGGAATGAGCAGTTCTTC.

As regards this clone: Distinct nucleotide sequences in the sample also encode this CDR3. Written as DNA, the CDR3 is TGTGCCAGCAGCTTAACGTACACTGAAGCTTTCTTT. This codes for CASSLTYTEAFF. This sequence joins TRBV28 and TRBJ1-1, with D unclear. Trimming took off 6 bases at V and 3 bases at J, with 8 bases between the two ends. From germline, CDR1 is MDHEN and CDR2 SYDVKM. The CDR3 consists of 12 residues.

The rearrangement uses TRBV18 and TRBJ2-3; 11 nucleotides agree with TRBD2. CDR3 length: 15 amino acids. The V segment lost 1 base and the J segment 6 bases; nucleotides outside the gene matches: 3. CDR1 is KGHSH and CDR2 is LQKENI in the germline V gene. The CDR3 DNA sequence: TGTGCCAGCTCACCACGACTAGCGGGACTCGATACGCAGTATTTT. It yields the protein CASSPRLAGLDTQYF. The full variable domain, its missing parts supplied by reference TRBV18 and TRBJ2-3, is NAGVMQNPRHLVRRRGQEARLRCSPMKGHSHVYWYRQLPEEGLKFMVYLQKENIIDESGMPKERFSAEFPKEGPSILRIQQVVRGDSAAYFCASSPRLAGLDTQYFGPGTRLTVL.

The J gene is TRBJ2-7, the V gene TRBV5-1, with 7 nucleotides matching TRBD1. Germline CDR1 reads SGHRS; CDR2 reads YFSETQ. The V segment lost 0 bases and the J segment 3 bases; nucleotides outside the gene matches: 12. This CDR3 has 17 residues. This CDR3 is CASSLGDSPAFHYEQYF. CDR3 nucleotide sequence: TGCGCCAGCAGCTTGGGGGACAGTCCAGCCTTTCACTACGAGCAGTACTTC.

This clone has a handful of counts. The chain links TRBV2 to TRBJ1-1, with TRBD1 identical over 7 bases. Trimming took 4 bases from V and 1 from J; bases not matched to a gene: 3. The germline V gene has CDR1 SNHLY and CDR2 FYNNEI. The CDR3 covers 14 residues. The CDR3 DNA follows: TGTGCCAGCAGTGGAAGGGGGCCGAACACTGAAGCTTTCTTT. Amino acid sequence: CASSGRGPNTEAFF.

This clone was detected only once. Other nucleotide sequences from this sample produce the same CDR3. This chain joins TRBV7-2 and TRBJ2-1; possibly TRBD2 for D (6 bases). V was pared by 3 bases and J by 2 bases, with 8 bases between. The CDR3 sequence is 14 residues long. Germline V gene sequence: CDR1 SGHTA, CDR2 FQGNSA. The CDR3 spells CASSLAGTYNEQFF. The CDR3, as DNA: TGTGCCAGCAGCTTGGCGGGAACCTACAATGAGCAGTTCTTC.

The V call is TRBV5-4, the J call TRBJ2-5, with D tentatively TRBD1 (7 bases). The J call could be wrong; TRBJ2-7 is a better fit for the DNA end. The CDR3 totals 14 residues. Germline CDR1 SGHNT, CDR2 YYREEE (reference sequence). DNA for the CDR3: TGTGCCAGCAGCTTTCAGGGGGGAAGGTACGAGCAGTACTTC. Translating it yields CASSFQGGRYEQYF.

This chain joins TRBV5-1 and TRBJ1-1, with D perhaps TRBD1 (5 bases). Trimming left V 3 bases short and J 6 bases short, with 18 bases between. This CDR3 has 15 amino acids. CDR1 and CDR2 from the germline V gene are SGHRS and YFSETQ. DNA of the CDR3: TGCGCCAGCAGCTCCACAACCCCAGGGACCGCTGAAGCTTTCTTT. Encoded protein: CASSSTTPGTAEAFF.